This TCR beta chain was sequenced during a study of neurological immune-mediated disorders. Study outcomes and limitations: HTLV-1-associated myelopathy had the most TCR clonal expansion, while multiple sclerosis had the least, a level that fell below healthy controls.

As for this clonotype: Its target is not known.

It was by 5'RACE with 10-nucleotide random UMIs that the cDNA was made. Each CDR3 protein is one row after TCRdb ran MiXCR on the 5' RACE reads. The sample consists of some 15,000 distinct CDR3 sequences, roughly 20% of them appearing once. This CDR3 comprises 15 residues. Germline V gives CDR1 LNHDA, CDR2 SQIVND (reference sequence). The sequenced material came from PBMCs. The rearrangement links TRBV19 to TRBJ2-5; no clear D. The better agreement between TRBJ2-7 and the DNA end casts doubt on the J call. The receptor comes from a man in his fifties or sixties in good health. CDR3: CASSISVAVSYEQYF. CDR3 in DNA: TGTGCCAGTAGTATATCCGTGGCAGTCTCCTACGAGCAGTACTTC.